The 10 T cell receptor beta chains below all came from one sample that was sequenced in a study of T cells after yellow fever vaccination. TCRdb reprocessed the 5' RACE reads with MiXCR, giving one entry per CDR3 protein. This table has 550,000 or so distinct CDR3 sequences, 15% to 20% appearing once. The input for sequencing was PBMCs, taken 15 days after the yellow fever booster vaccination. Receptor source: a young man who received the YFV17D yellow fever vaccine.

The chain joins TRBV29-1 to TRBJ1-2, with 10 bases matching TRBD1. Germline V gene data show CDR1 as SQVTM and CDR2 as ANQGSEA. J was trimmed by 5 bases and V by 0 bases; bases with no gene match: 6. CDR3 length: 15 amino acids. The CDR3 reads CSVEDRDRGSYGYTF. The CDR3 DNA is TGCAGCGTTGAAGATAGGGACAGGGGCTCTTATGGCTACACCTTC.

The sample holds a few counts of this clonotype. The chain's CDR3 is CAWRHASGKQQYF. In nucleotides, the CDR3 is TGTGCCTGGAGGCATGCTAGCGGGAAACAGCAGTACTTC. The chain employs TRBV30 and TRBJ2-7; the match to TRBD2 covers 9 bases. The germline CDR1 and CDR2 sequences are GTSNPN and SVGIG (reference sequence). The CDR3 consists of 13 residues. The J segment lost 8 bases and the V segment lost 3 bases, leaving 8 bases of the junction unmatched.

V gene TRBV7-6 combines with J gene TRBJ2-5, with 10 bases lining up with TRBD2. The germline V gene has CDR1 SGHVS and CDR2 FNYEAQ. This CDR3 is built from 16 residues. V lost 4 bases and J lost 4; bases outside the gene matches: 9. The CDR3 bases are TGTGCCAGCAGCTCGATTGATAGCGGGAGGCCAGAGACCCAGTACTTC. Its translation: CASSSIDSGRPETQYF.

This clonotype has ten or more counts. The gene calls are TRBV7-3 and TRBJ2-4, with D possibly being TRBD2 (5 bases). This CDR3 is 15 amino acids long. Trimming left V 2 bases short and J 6 bases short, with 14 bases between. CDR1 SGHTA and CDR2 FQGTGA come from the germline V gene. The CDR3 nucleotides are TGTGCCAGCAGCTTAGACGCTGCCCGGGGAAACATTCAGTACTTC. Translating gives CASSLDAARGNIQYF. The full variable domain, completed using reference TRBV7-3 and TRBJ2-4, is GAGVSQTPSNKVTEKGKYVELRCDPISGHTALYWYRQSLGQGPEFLIYFQGTGAADDSGLPNDRFFAVRPEGSVSTLKIQRTERGDSAVYLCASSLDAARGNIQYFGAGTRLSVL.

The rearrangement joins TRBV6-5 to TRBJ2-5, with D possibly TRBD2 on 6 matching bases. The germline CDR1 and CDR2 sequences are MNHEY and SVGAGI. Trimming stripped 3 bases from V and 1 base from J, with 12 bases between. This CDR3 is built from 15 residues. The CDR3 DNA reads TGTGCCAGCAGTTATGCCCGGGGGACCCAAGAGACCCAGTACTTC. Amino acid sequence: CASSYARGTQETQYF.

In this sample, this clonotype turned up a few times. J is TRBJ2-1 and V is TRBV27, with D possibly being TRBD1 (6 bases). The V end lost 4 bases, the J end lost 6 bases, and 13 bases lay between the germline ends. The germline V gene encodes CDR1 MNHEY and CDR2 SMNVEV (reference sequence). This CDR3 contains 14 residues. CDR3 amino acids: CASSYSRGRNEQFF. The CDR3 nucleotides read TGTGCCAGCAGTTACAGCAGGGGACGCAATGAGCAGTTCTTC.

This chain uses TRBV29-1 with TRBJ1-2; D unresolved. Germline CDR1 SQVTM, CDR2 ANQGSEA. The CDR3 extends over 11 amino acids. V gave up 8 bases and J gave up 6 bases, with 13 bases separating them. The DNA for the CDR3 is TGCAGCTCGGGAGGACCCCATGGCTACACCTTC. Amino acids: CSSGGPHGYTF.

This clonotype was seen only a few times. This chain connects TRBV20-1 to TRBJ2-7; 7 nucleotides line up with TRBD2. This CDR3 region has 16 residues. CDR1 is DFQATT and CDR2 is SNEGSKA in the germline V gene (reference sequence). The V segment lost 1 base and the J segment 2 bases; nucleotides outside the gene matches: 11. The chain's CDR3 is CSARVLAPRSPYEQYF. The CDR3 nucleotides read TGCAGTGCTAGAGTACTAGCGCCCAGGAGCCCCTACGAGCAGTACTTC.

The genes are TRBV5-1 and TRBJ1-1, with D hard to call. The CDR3 covers 14 residues. CDR1 is SGHRS, CDR2 YFSETQ, per germline. Trimming cost V 3 bases and J 2 bases, with 11 bases left between them. For the CDR3, the DNA is TGCGCCAGCAGCTCCTGGACGGGAAACACTGAAGCTTTCTTT. This gives the protein CASSSWTGNTEAFF. The whole variable domain, remainder taken from reference TRBV5-1 and TRBJ1-1, is KAGVTQTPRYLIKTRGQQVTLSCSPISGHRSVSWYQQTPGQGLQFLFEYFSETQRNKGNFPGRFSGRQFSNSRSEMNVSTLELGDSALYLCASSSWTGNTEAFFGQGTRLTVV.

This clonotype was seen a handful of times. V is TRBV11-2 and J is TRBJ2-7, with a tentative D call TRBD2 (6 bases). V was clipped by 0 bases and J by 4 bases, with 7 bases between them. The CDR3 loop spans 13 amino acids. CDR1 and CDR2 from the germline V gene are SGHAT and FQNNGV. CDR3 sequence: CASSLERGYEQYF. The CDR3, as DNA: TGTGCCAGCAGCTTAGAACGGGGGTACGAGCAGTACTTC.